Listed below are T cell receptor beta chains from one sample, sequenced in a study of cytomegalovirus exposure and HLA in healthy donors. Only in-frame clones appear in the TCRdb table, and some are missing; sequencing was by immunoSEQ multiplex PCR. This table lists about 200,000 clones. Source material: PBMCs. The origin of the receptors is a young man in good health and CMV-seronegative. The CDR3 runs from the conserved cysteine through the conserved F or W. D genes are given only for firm matches.

11,TRBJ1-1,-,TRBV7-6,TGTGCCAGCCGAGGCGGGACTGAAGCTTTCTTT,CASRGGTEAFF
15,TRBJ1-1,-,TRBV6-6,TGTGCCAGCGTCCCGGGTCTCCTTTTGGGCACTGAAGCTTTCTTT,CASVPGLLLGTEAFF
16,TRBJ2-2,TRBD2,TRBV10-3,TGTGCCATCAGTGGGCTAGCGGGGATGAACACCGGGGAGCTGTTTTTT,CAISGLAGMNTGELFF
15,TRBJ2-1,TRBD2,TRBV28,TGTGCCATTGCGAGCGGGGGAAGCTCCTACAATGAGCAGTTCTTC,CAIASGGSSYNEQFF
18,TRBJ2-3,TRBD2,TRBV7-6,TGTGCCAGCAGCCGAGCGGGGGGGCGGGCGGACCACATAAATACGCAGTATTTT,CASSRAGGRADHINTQYF
16,TRBJ2-1,-,TRBV6-1,TGTGCCAGCAGTGAAGCGGGAGGACCACCCTACAATGAGCAGTTCTTC,CASSEAGGPPYNEQFF
15,TRBJ1-3,-,TRBV13,TGTGCCAGCAGCCGCACAGGGCGGTCTGGAAACACCATATATTTT,CASSRTGRSGNTIYF
14,TRBJ2-3,-,TRBV5-1,TGCGCCAGCAGCTGGAGTCCCGGCGCAGATACGCAGTATTTT,CASSWSPGADTQYF
18,TRBJ1-1,TRBD1,TRBV18,TGTGCCAGCTCACCCATTTCCGGGACAGGGAACGTAAACACTGAAGCTTTCTTT,CASSPISGTGNVNTEAFF
15,TRBJ1-2,TRBD1,TRBV6-5,TGTGCCAGCAGTTACCCAGGGACAGGGGTGTATGGCTACACCTTC,CASSYPGTGVYGYTF
16,TRBJ2-7,-,TRBV25-1,TGTGCCAGCAGTGAATCAGGGGACCCGAGGGGCTACGAGCAGTACTTC,CASSESGDPRGYEQYF
14,TRBJ2-5,-,TRBV5-4,TGTGCCAGCAGCCCTATGACAGGACAAGAGACCCAGTACTTC,CASSPMTGQETQYF
18,TRBJ2-1,TRBD2,TRBV9,TGTGCCAGCAGCGTGTCCGGGCCGGGACTAGCGGGAGGGGCAGAGCAGTTCTTC,CASSVSGPGLAGGAEQFF
15,TRBJ2-7,TRBD1,TRBV5-6,TGTGCCAGCAGCGCCCCCGGGACAGGGGCCTACGAGCAGTACTTC,CASSAPGTGAYEQYF
15,TRBJ2-7,-,TRBV5-5,TGTGCCAGCAGCTTGGGACAGGTGAGCTCCTACGAGCAGTACTTC,CASSLGQVSSYEQYF
14,TRBJ2-7,-,TRBV5-1,TGCGCCAGCAGCTTGGTAGGGGTAAGAGACGAGCAGTACTTC,CASSLVGVRDEQYF
13,TRBJ2-5,-,TRBV7-6,TGTGCCAGCAGCTCCGTTCCCCAAGAGACCCAGTACTTC,CASSSVPQETQYF
15,TRBJ1-1,-,TRBV7-9,TGTGCCAGCAGCTTCGGAGGGGTCTTACTCACTGAAGCTTTCTTT,CASSFGGVLLTEAFF
14,TRBJ2-5,-,TRBV4-1,TGCGCCAGCAGCCAAGTGGGCAGGAAAGAGACCCAGTACTTC,CASSQVGRKETQYF
14,TRBJ1-4,TRBD1,TRBV5-1,TGCGCCAGCGCTAAGACAGGGGATTTTAGGGAAGTGTTTTTT,CASAKTGDFREVFF
13,TRBJ2-7,-,TRBV4-3,TGCGCCAGCAGCCACGACAGTTCCTACGAGCAGTACTTC,CASSHDSSYEQYF
12,TRBJ1-2,TRBD1,TRBV4-1,TGCGCCAGCAGCCTGACAGGGGAAGGCTACACCTTC,CASSLTGEGYTF
12,TRBJ2-7,-,TRBV5-1,TGCGCCAGCAGCTCGGACAGCTACGAGCAGTACTTC,CASSSDSYEQYF
16,TRBJ2-4,-,TRBV7-9,TGTGCCAGCAGTCGAAGACAGGTAGTTGGCAAAAACATTCAGTACTTC,CASSRRQVVGKNIQYF
16,TRBJ2-6,-,TRBV2,TGTGCCAGCAGTGGGGTAGGGGAACCTGGGGCCAACGTCCTGACTTTC,CASSGVGEPGANVLTF
15,TRBJ1-1,-,TRBV4-2,TGTGCCAGCAGCCAAGCGGGTGGATCGAACACTGAAGCTTTCTTT,CASSQAGGSNTEAFF
15,TRBJ1-6,-,TRBV5-8,TGTGCCAGCAGCTTAAGAGGACAGAGAAATTCACCCCTCCACTTT,CASSLRGQRNSPLHF
14,TRBJ2-2,-,TRBV5-1,TGCGCCAGCAGCTCCAGGGACTCCACCGGGGAGCTGTTTTTT,CASSSRDSTGELFF
15,TRBJ1-5,TRBD1,TRBV18,TGTGCCAGCTCACAAGGGGGCACAGTCAATCAGCCCCAGCATTTT,CASSQGGTVNQPQHF
18,TRBJ1-2,-,TRBV19,TGTGCCAGTAGTTCGGGACTACCAAAGGGGGGGTTTAACTATGGCTACACCTTC,CASSSGLPKGGFNYGYTF
20,TRBJ1-3,TRBD1,TRBV4-3,TGCGCCAGCAGCCAAGAGGTGTGGGACAGGGGAACCGTTACTGGAAACACCATATATTTT,CASSQEVWDRGTVTGNTIYF
15,TRBJ2-1,TRBD2,TRBV11-2,TGTGCCAGCAGCTCAAACGCGGGGGGGCCTTTGGAGCAGTTCTTC,CASSSNAGGPLEQFF
14,TRBJ1-2,-,TRBV11-2,TGTGCCAGCAGCCTCGGAGGAGCTAACTATGGCTACACCTTC,CASSLGGANYGYTF
14,TRBJ1-1,-,TRBV2,TGTGCCAGCGGAGGGGGGGGTTGGGGCACTGAAGCTTTCTTT,CASGGGGWGTEAFF
16,TRBJ2-1,TRBD2,TRBV6-1,TGTGCCAGCAGTGAAAGGGACTATTCAGACTACAATGAGCAGTTCTTC,CASSERDYSDYNEQFF
16,TRBJ2-3,TRBD1,TRBV27,TGTGCCAGCAGAATCCACGACAGGGGGATTGAAGATACGCAGTATTTT,CASRIHDRGIEDTQYF
16,TRBJ1-6,TRBD1,TRBV19,TGTGCCAGTACCCCAAGGACAGGGGGGAAAAATTCACCCCTCCACTTT,CASTPRTGGKNSPLHF
13,TRBJ1-5,-,TRBV19,TGTGCCAGCCGAGACAGACTCAATCAGCCCCAGCATTTT,CASRDRLNQPQHF
15,TRBJ2-5,TRBD2,TRBV9,TGTGCCAGCAGCGTAGCGGGAGGGCCTGAAGAGACCCAGTACTTC,CASSVAGGPEETQYF
15,TRBJ1-2,-,TRBV5-8,TGTGCCAGCAGCCCGGTGACAGGAGTTAACTATGGCTACACCTTC,CASSPVTGVNYGYTF
15,TRBJ1-2,-,TRBV6-5,TGTGCCAGCAGCTCTCCGGCCGGGGTCGTCTATGGCTACACCTTC,CASSSPAGVVYGYTF